Each of the 20 T cell receptor beta chains below was sequenced from the same sample in a study of cytomegalovirus exposure and HLA in healthy donors. The PCR made use of 60 Vbeta and 13 Jbeta primers. Profiled with immunoSEQ multiplex PCR; TCRdb holds only in-frame clones, not every one. The profile shows tens of thousands of clones, about 70% of them singletons. The sequencing sample was made of PBMCs. Every receptor here comes from a middle-aged man in good health and CMV-seropositive.

J is TRBJ2-5 and V is TRBV5-6; D is possibly TRBD1 (6 bases). V dropped 5 bases and J dropped 3 bases, with 11 bases sitting between them. In germline, CDR1 is SGHDT, CDR2 YYEEEE. The CDR3 has 13 amino acids. In DNA, the CDR3 is TGTGCCAGCAGTCAAGACAGGAAAGAGACCCAGTACTTC. This encodes CASSQDRKETQYF.

The V and J genes are TRBV5-1 and TRBJ2-7; 8 bases are a match to TRBD1. V was pared by 3 bases and J by 7 bases, with 21 bases of the junction left unmatched. The CDR3 loop spans 18 amino acids. CDR1 and CDR2 from the germline V gene are SGHRS and YFSETQ. This CDR3 reads CASSSRTGQALWVGEQYF. For the CDR3, the DNA is TGCGCCAGCAGCTCACGGACGGGACAGGCCCTGTGGGTTGGAGAGCAGTACTTC.

The J gene is TRBJ1-6, the V gene TRBV30; D is ambiguous. Trimming took 3 bases from V and 9 from J, leaving 21 bases between them. The germline gives CDR1 GTSNPN, CDR2 SVGIG (reference sequence). The CDR3 runs 16 residues. The CDR3 loop reads CAWRQWSLSSGSPLHF. The DNA of the CDR3 is TGTGCCTGGAGGCAGTGGAGCCTTTCTTCTGGTTCACCCCTCCACTTT.

The chain has TRBV2 and TRBJ1-1; tentatively, D is TRBD1 (5 bases). Per the germline V gene, CDR1 is SNHLY and CDR2 is FYNNEI. Trimming took off 2 bases at V and 0 bases at J, with 7 bases between the two ends. The CDR3 runs 14 residues. In nucleotides, the CDR3 is TGTGCCAGCAGTGAAAGACAGATGAACACTGAAGCTTTCTTT. Translating gives CASSERQMNTEAFF.

This clone was seen just once. The chain couples TRBV28 to TRBJ1-5; 9 nucleotides align to TRBD1. The CDR3 runs to 14 residues. The ends lost 4 bases at V and 4 bases at J; junction bases unmatched: 2. Germline V gene lookup returns CDR1 MDHEN and CDR2 SYDVKM. For the CDR3, the DNA is TGTGCCAGCAGTTGGGGACAGGGAAATCAGCCCCAGCATTTT. Its protein is CASSWGQGNQPQHF.

The rearrangement links TRBV28 to TRBJ1-4, with 11 positions matching TRBD1. Trimming took 6 bases from V and 6 from J; bases not matched to a gene: 6. This CDR3 region has 15 residues. The germline CDR1 and CDR2 sequences are MDHEN and SYDVKM. The DNA of the CDR3 is TGTGCCAGCAGATCCTCGGGACAGGGGGATGAAAAACTGTTTTTT. This codes for CASRSSGQGDEKLFF.

V usage is TRBV28 and J usage is TRBJ1-1; no reliable D call. CDR3 length equals 13 residues. Germline-derived CDR1 and CDR2 are MDHEN and SYDVKM. Deletions cut 8 bases from V and 7 bases from J, with 17 bases between. CDR3 sequence: CASSREGVFEAFF. DNA of the CDR3: TGTGCCAGCTCCCGGGAGGGCGTGTTTGAAGCTTTCTTT.

The chain combines TRBV18 with TRBJ2-7, with TRBD1 identical over 9 bases. The CDR3 length is 16 residues. The V gene's germline CDR1 is KGHSH and CDR2 LQKENI. With 2 bases clipped from V and 0 bases from J, the junction kept 5 bases outside the gene matches. The CDR3 region is CASSPATGGSSYEQYF. The CDR3 DNA reads TGTGCCAGCTCACCAGCTACAGGGGGCAGCTCCTACGAGCAGTACTTC.

The chain uses TRBV11-3 and TRBJ2-2; possible D gene TRBD1, 5 bases. From germline, CDR1 is SGHNT and CDR2 YENEEA. CDR3 length: 14 amino acids. V lost 2 bases, J lost 11 bases, and 15 bases lay in between. CDR3 amino acids: CASSLNPLTGELFF. The CDR3 bases are TGTGCCAGCAGCTTAAACCCACTTACAGGAGAGCTGTTTTTT.

The V gene is TRBV5-1, the J gene TRBJ1-1, with D maybe TRBD1 (5 bases). Germline V gene data show CDR1 as SGHRS and CDR2 as YFSETQ. The CDR3 consists of 12 residues. V was clipped by 1 base and J by 5 bases, with 6 bases between them. CDR3 in DNA: TGCGCCAGCAGCTTGTCAGGGACTGAAGCTTTCTTT. It translates to CASSLSGTEAFF.

V gene TRBV7-8 combines with J gene TRBJ2-1; D may be TRBD2 (6 bases). V was cut by 8 bases and J by 2 bases, with 16 bases left in between. The CDR3 is 15 amino acids. Germline CDR1 reads SGHVS; CDR2 reads FQNEAQ. The CDR3 region is CASRWGDSAYNEQFF. The DNA of the CDR3 is TGTGCCAGCCGGTGGGGGGATTCCGCCTACAATGAGCAGTTCTTC.

With respect to this clone: This CDR3 is also generated by other DNA sequences in the sample. This sequence joins TRBV5-5 and TRBJ2-6; 8 bases are a match to TRBD1. The germline CDR1 and CDR2 sequences are SGHKS and YYEKEE (reference sequence). V shed 0 bases and J 1 base; nucleotides not matched to a gene: 6. The CDR3 sequence is 18 residues long. CDR3 nucleotide sequence: TGTGCCAGCAGCTTGGGGCAGGGGGCTTTATCTGGGGCCAACGTCCTGACTTTC. It yields the protein CASSLGQGALSGANVLTF. Looking up the rest from reference TRBV5-5 and TRBJ2-6 gives the full variable domain: DAGVTQSPTHLIKTRGQQVTLRCSPISGHKSVSWYQQVLGQGPQFIFQYYEKEERGRGNFPDRFSARQFPNYSSELNVNALLLGDSALYLCASSLGQGALSGANVLTFGAGSRLTVL.

The chain is built from TRBV28 and TRBJ2-4; D is possibly TRBD2 (5 bases). V lost 2 bases and J 6 bases, leaving 17 bases between the germline ends. This CDR3 comprises 16 residues. Germline assignment: CDR1 MDHEN and CDR2 SYDVKM. Written as DNA, the CDR3 is TGTGCCAGCAGTTTACCGCGCGTCGGGGTGGGAAACATTCAGTACTTC. Its protein is CASSLPRVGVGNIQYF.

The chain links TRBV30 to TRBJ1-2; D is undetermined. From germline, CDR1 is GTSNPN and CDR2 SVGIG (reference sequence). Trimming removed 0 bases from V and 4 bases from J, with 21 bases in between. The length of the CDR3 is 17 residues. CDR3 coding DNA: TGTGCCTGGAGTGTGTTTAGCGGCTTCCTACGGGCCTATGGCTACACCTTC. Amino acids: CAWSVFSGFLRAYGYTF.

The V and J genes are TRBV10-1 and TRBJ2-2; 9 nucleotides match TRBD1. J lost 3 bases, V lost 2 bases, and 1 base had no gene match. The CDR3 runs to 15 residues. Germline CDR1 reads WNHNN; CDR2 reads SYGVQD (reference sequence). The CDR3 sequence: CASSEGDRDTGELFF. For the CDR3, the DNA is TGCGCCAGCAGTGAGGGGGACAGGGACACCGGGGAGCTGTTTTTT.

The genes are TRBV7-9 and TRBJ2-2; 7 bases line up with TRBD1. The ends lost 6 bases at V and 3 bases at J; junction bases unmatched: 7. The CDR3 sequence is 15 residues long. The germline V gene has CDR1 SEHNR and CDR2 FQNEAQ (reference sequence). The CDR3 DNA reads TGTGCCAGCAGTCCGACAGGGAAGTACACCGGGGAGCTGTTTTTT. Translated, it gives CASSPTGKYTGELFF.

V gene TRBV5-8 combines with J gene TRBJ1-2; D call uncertain. V was pared by 2 bases and J by 6 bases, with 26 bases between. The CDR3 contains 18 residues. Germline V gene sequence: CDR1 SGHTS, CDR2 YDEGEE. The CDR3 region has the DNA TGTGCCAGCAGCTTTGTCGGCCGGTTTGGGCAGGCAGCCCATGGCTACACCTTC. Encoded protein: CASSFVGRFGQAAHGYTF.

This sequence joins TRBV20-1 and TRBJ2-5; TRBD2 might be the D (5 bases). CDR3 length: 11 residues. From germline, CDR1 is DFQATT and CDR2 SNEGSKA (reference sequence). The V and J ends lost 7 bases and 2 bases respectively, with 8 bases between them. The CDR3 loop reads CSGEKQETQYF. CDR3 in DNA: TGCAGTGGGGAGAAACAAGAGACCCAGTACTTC.

CDR3 amino acids: CATESRTKDNYGYTF. CDR3 sequence (DNA): TGTGCCACCGAAAGTAGGACAAAAGATAACTATGGCTACACCTTC. V and J are TRBV7-2 and TRBJ1-2; the D gene is possibly TRBD1 (5 bases). Germline V gene lookup returns CDR1 SGHTA and CDR2 FQGNSA. This CDR3 has 15 residues. With 10 bases removed from V and 1 base from J, the gap between germline ends came to 19 bases.

The CDR3 is CASSSGLAGAEQFF. The CDR3, as DNA: TGCGCCAGCAGCTCGGGACTAGCGGGAGCTGAGCAGTTCTTC. The gene calls are TRBV5-1 and TRBJ2-1, with 14 nucleotides matching TRBD2. Germline CDR1 reads SGHRS; CDR2 reads YFSETQ. CDR3 length: 14 residues. The V and J ends lost 3 bases and 9 bases, in that order; junction bases with no gene match: 2.